This TCR beta chain was sequenced in a study of blood T cell repertoires in COVID-19. The assay was immunoSEQ multiplex PCR, and TCRdb's table has in-frame clones only and misses some. The profile shows about 140,000 clones, about 91% of them singletons. Germline V gene lookup returns CDR1 GTSNPN and CDR2 SVGIG (reference sequence). This CDR3 has 14 residues. V shed 2 bases, J shed 6 bases, and the junction held 7 bases outside the gene matches. The receptor was derived from a woman aged 55-70 years with acute or convalescent COVID-19. Sequencing input: peripheral blood. The V gene is TRBV30, the J gene TRBJ2-1; TRBD1 agrees at 7 bases. The CDR3 nucleotides read TGTGCCTGGAGTATGGGACAGACGGGCAATGAGCAGTTCTTC. Protein product: CAWSMGQTGNEQFF.